This T cell receptor beta chain was captured in a study of T cell responses to AZD1222 COVID-19 vaccine (dated by TCRdb to the early 2020s). Context from the whole study: Because spike-specific TCR depth and breadth did not differ between the two schedules, AZD1222 recipients who got a second dose at roughly 4 weeks were pooled with those who got a second dose at roughly 12 weeks. A total of over 230 trial participants underwent TCR sequencing, of whom some 210 received two doses of AZD1222 and 26 received two doses of the MenACWY control vaccine. Enrollment into the trials was organized by age into subgroups of 18-55, 56-69 and 70-plus years, and those subgroups contained approximately 160, 26 and 62 TCR-sequenced participants, respectively.

What this sample's time point label stands for: baseline before first vaccination. Vaccinee samples were obtained from the UK trials COV001 and COV002, which included a single-blind randomized controlled phase 2/3 trial of AZD1222 (ChAdOx1 nCoV-19) in healthy adults. Trial participant PBMC samples were collected at day 0 and day 28 after the second dose for TCRbeta chain sequencing. Regarding this clone: Its recognized antigen is unknown. Per-nucleotide qualities are absent, and no much larger clonotype sits a single base away.

The CDR3 regions of human TCRbeta chains were analyzed by immunosequencing. In the authors' own workflow: TCRs in the repertoires were matched against a reference library of SARS-CoV-2-specific TCRs that had been generated with the MIRA antigen-specificity platform. Breadth was defined as the fraction of unique TCRs that were SARS-CoV-2-associated, and depth was defined as the fraction of total T cells that were SARS-CoV-2-associated. Each spike-specific TCR was assigned to its reactive spike region and to a CD4 or CD8 class using the MIRA data. Log10-transformed breadth and depth values were compared by one-way ANOVA with Sidak's multiple comparisons tests. The clones in this table, taken by TCRdb from immuneACCESS, are in-frame only. Not every clone is retained; where verified, under half of the shortfall comes from an unresolved V gene, and the cause of the rest is unknown. The DNA gave D and trimming, while V, J and clone size come from that table. For this sample the table gives 100,000 or so clones, of which about 90% were detected only once. The top ten clones comprise about 17% of the sample.

General study outcomes and caveats: CD4 TCRs associated with the vaccine covered the entire spike protein, and the dominant responses were in regions 160-218 and 743-854. Participants were mostly white British, with more females than males. The authors suggested clonal diversity may have been underestimated. Reportedly, almost half of the unique spike-specific TCRs recognized epitopes lying outside the regions that are mutated in the B.1.351 and B.1.1.7 variants. Only 5 to 7 AZD1222 recipients were SARS-CoV-2 seropositive at baseline, limiting conclusions about previously exposed vaccinees. The 56-69-year group was small, and its depth increase did not reach significance, likely because of low power. Spike-specific TCR breadth and depth rose significantly after two AZD1222 doses compared with day 0 and with MenACWY recipients. Because no day 14 peak-response samples were available, the repertoires could be characterized only after the peak T cell response.

Germline trimming: 5 bases from V, 4 bases from J; junction bases outside gene matches: 7. The CDR3 covers 15 residues, taking in both the cysteine and the phenylalanine. This entry keeps only the CDR3 DNA: 45 bases, framed from base 1. CDR1 and CDR2 (MDHEN, SYDVKM) derive from the germline V gene. The sequence came from an adult in good health. This receptor chain uses TRBV28 and TRBJ2-1, and 8 junction bases match TRBD2. Sequences were derived from peripheral blood, sampled on day 0 of AZD1222 vaccination. For the CDR3, the sequence is CASSPRTSPYNEQFF. The nucleotide sequence reads TGTGCCAGCAGTCCAAGGACTAGCCCGTACAATGAGCAGTTCTTC.